This T cell receptor beta chain comes out of a study of naive CD8 T cells in extremely preterm neonates. Libraries were prepared by immunoSEQ multiplex PCR; TCRdb keeps only in-frame clonotypes and omits some of them. The repertoire holds 6,000 to 6,500 clones, approximately 98% seen once, with more than 0.4% in the top ten. Cord blood came from elective full-term cesareans at 37-41 weeks without labor or membrane rupture. This CDR3 spans 16 amino acids. Germline CDR1 and CDR2: SGDLS and YYNGEE. After removal of 0 bases from V and 6 bases from J, the junction contained 7 bases not matched to a gene. Sequenced sample: naive CD8+ T cells from cord blood. The receptor's source is a newborn in good health. This sequence joins TRBV9 and TRBJ2-3; 10 nucleotides align to TRBD2. The CDR3 loop is CASSVAQRGGRDTQYF. DNA for the CDR3: TGTGCCAGCAGCGTAGCTCAGCGGGGGGGCAGGGATACGCAGTATTTT.